The T cell receptor (beta chain) described here comes from a study of blood T cell repertoires in COVID-19. TCRdb's table, derived via immunoSEQ multiplex PCR, lists solely in-frame clones and lacks some. The sample records 250,000 to 300,000 clones, nearly 90% being singletons. CDR1 SGHVS and CDR2 FQNEAQ come from the germline V gene. V lost 5 bases and J lost 8, with 22 bases in between. The CDR3 loop spans 17 amino acids. In terms of age and location, participants ranged from roughly 18 to 90 years and lived in about two dozen US areas. The chain links TRBV7-8 to TRBJ1-6; D is ambiguous. The TCR was taken from a woman in her thirties who had recovered from COVID-19. What was sequenced was PBMCs or T cells enriched from blood (not recorded which). CDR3 nucleotides: TGTGCCAGCAGCGAGCCAGGAGGAGTGTGGGTTCATTCACCCCTCCACTTT. It encodes CASSEPGGVWVHSPLHF. The variable domain in full, completed from reference TRBV7-8 and TRBJ1-6, reads GAGVSQSPRYKVAKRGQDVALRCDPISGHVSLFWYQQALGQGPEFLTYFQNEAQLDKSGLPSDRFFAERPEGSVSTLKIQRTQQEDSAVYLCASSEPGGVWVHSPLHFGNGTRLTVT.